This T cell receptor beta chain is drawn from a study of blood T cell repertoires in COVID-19. Study at large: COVID-19 samples collected from the United States, Italy and Spain covered acute and convalescent phases. PBMCs, B-cell-depleted T cells, or T cells were the source of the cDNA or gDNA that made up the material.

This CDR3 is 13 amino acids long. The V gene lost 2 bases and the J gene lost 4 bases, with 11 bases spanning the gap. Germline-derived CDR1 and CDR2 are GTSNPN and SVGIG (reference sequence). Original processing methods: Scientists estimated how many nucleated cells there were by amplifying reference gene primers. The protocol was immunoSEQ multiplex PCR, while the TCRdb copy is restricted to in-frame clones and leaves out a portion. D and trimming come from the DNA, and the V and J calls and clone size come from that table. The data contain fewer than 250,000 clones, about 83% of them singletons. This chain uses TRBV30 with TRBJ1-2, with no clear D. Sequenced input: peripheral blood. This TCR came from a woman of 80 years or more with COVID-19, enrolled during active disease. The CDR3, as DNA: TGTGCCTGGAGTATCGAGGGCCCCTATGGCTACACCTTC. Its protein product is CAWSIEGPYGYTF.